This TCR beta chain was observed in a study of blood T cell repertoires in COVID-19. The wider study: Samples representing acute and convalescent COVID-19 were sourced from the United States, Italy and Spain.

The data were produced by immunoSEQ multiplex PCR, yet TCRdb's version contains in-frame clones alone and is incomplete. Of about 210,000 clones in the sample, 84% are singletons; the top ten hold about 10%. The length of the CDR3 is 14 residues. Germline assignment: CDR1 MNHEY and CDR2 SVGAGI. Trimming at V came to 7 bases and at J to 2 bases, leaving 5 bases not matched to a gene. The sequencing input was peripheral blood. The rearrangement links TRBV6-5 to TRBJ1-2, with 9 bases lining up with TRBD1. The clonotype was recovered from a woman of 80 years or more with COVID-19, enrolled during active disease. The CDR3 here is CASTRQGGNYGYTF. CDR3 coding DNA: TGTGCCAGCACCCGACAGGGGGGAAACTATGGCTACACCTTC.